Below, 16 T cell receptor beta chains from the same sample are listed, as sequenced in a study of shared clonotypes between healthy human individuals. Libraries were prepared by immunoSEQ multiplex PCR; TCRdb keeps only in-frame clonotypes and omits some of them. The sample holds millions of clones, 95% seen once. Sequencing was carried out using naive CD4+ T cells sorted from blood. The subset was: CD45RA+ positively selected. The source is a young man in good health.

The V gene is TRBV27, the J gene TRBJ2-3, with 8 positions matching TRBD2. V shed 7 bases, J shed 1 base, and the junction held 4 bases outside the gene matches. Germline CDR1 and CDR2: MNHEY and SMNVEV (reference sequence). The CDR3 covers 14 residues. The CDR3 sequence is CASTSGGGTDTQYF. Here the CDR3 DNA reads TGTGCCAGCACCTCCGGGGGGGGCACAGATACGCAGTATTTT.

This clone was recorded once. The genes are TRBV6-5 and TRBJ1-1; possibly TRBD1 for D (6 bases). CDR1 is MNHEY, CDR2 SVGAGI, per germline. The V gene lost 6 bases and the J gene lost 3 bases, with 14 bases spanning the gap. The CDR3 has 14 amino acids. DNA for the CDR3: TGTGCCAGCAGCCCAGGGGTTTTCGACACTGAAGCTTTCTTT. Amino acid sequence: CASSPGVFDTEAFF.

The chain combines TRBV10-3 with TRBJ2-6, with 10 positions matching TRBD1. The CDR3 consists of 16 residues. After removal of 5 bases from V and 1 base from J, the junction contained 2 bases not matched to a gene. Germline CDR1 and CDR2: ENHRY and SYGVKD. This CDR3 reads CAISRTGGSGANVLTF. CDR3 nucleotide sequence: TGTGCCATCAGTCGGACAGGGGGGTCTGGGGCCAACGTCCTGACTTTC.

The chain combines TRBV7-8 with TRBJ2-7; 9 nucleotides line up with TRBD2. The length of the CDR3 is 14 residues. V gave up 7 bases and J gave up 5 bases; unmatched junction bases: 9. Germline CDR1 reads SGHVS; CDR2 reads FQNEAQ. This CDR3 reads CASTPRGGAHEQYF. Written as DNA, the CDR3 is TGTGCCAGCACCCCCCGCGGGGGGGCCCACGAGCAGTACTTC.

The CDR3 spells CASKYPERTEAFF. CDR3 nucleotides: TGCGCCAGCAAGTATCCGGAGAGGACTGAAGCTTTCTTT. V gene TRBV5-1 combines with J gene TRBJ1-1; D not certain. Germline lookup yields CDR1 SGHRS and CDR2 YFSETQ. Trimming shortened V by 6 bases and J by 5 bases, and 14 bases separated the two germline ends. This CDR3 is built from 13 residues.

The chain carries TRBV9 and TRBJ2-5, with D possibly being TRBD2 (5 bases). Germline V gene lookup returns CDR1 SGDLS and CDR2 YYNGEE. The CDR3 runs 13 residues. Trimming shortened V by 2 bases and J by 5 bases, and 10 bases separated the two germline ends. The CDR3 loop reads CASSVREGETQYF. The CDR3 DNA reads as TGTGCCAGCAGCGTGAGGGAAGGGGAGACCCAGTACTTC.

The chain employs TRBV11-3 and TRBJ2-2; no clear D. CDR1 and CDR2 from the germline V gene are SGHNT and YENEEA. Trimming removed 6 bases from V and 4 bases from J, with 12 bases in between. This CDR3 is 14 amino acids long. The CDR3 sequence: CASRTGRATGELFF. The CDR3 DNA follows: TGTGCCAGCAGGACTGGACGCGCCACCGGGGAGCTGTTTTTT. Looking up the rest from reference TRBV11-3 and TRBJ2-2 gives the full variable domain: EAGVVQSPRYKIIEKKQPVAFWCNPISGHNTLYWYLQNLGQGPELLIRYENEEAVDDSQLPKDRFSAERLKGVDSTLKIQPAELGDSAVYLCASRTGRATGELFFGEGSRLTVL.

The chain combines TRBV7-2 with TRBJ2-5; 10 nucleotides agree with TRBD2. Germline V gene lookup returns CDR1 SGHTA and CDR2 FQGNSA. The CDR3 runs to 14 residues. After removal of 5 bases from V and 5 bases from J, the junction contained 5 bases not matched to a gene. CDR3 sequence (DNA): TGTGCCAGCAGCCCGCGGACTAGCGGTGAGACCCAGTACTTC. Encoded protein: CASSPRTSGETQYF.

This sequence joins TRBV6-5 and TRBJ2-2, with no clear D. The CDR3 loop spans 14 amino acids. Trimming removed 1 base at V and 6 bases at J, with 9 bases between. Germline-derived CDR1 and CDR2 are MNHEY and SVGAGI. Written as DNA, the CDR3 is TGTGCCAGCAGTTACTGGGGAATGGCCGGGGAGCTGTTTTTT. Its translation: CASSYWGMAGELFF.

The chain combines TRBV28 with TRBJ1-3; the D is unclear. The CDR3 runs to 14 residues. CDR1 and CDR2 (germline): MDHEN, SYDVKM. V shed 6 bases and J shed 0 bases, with 9 bases lying between them. The CDR3 sequence: CASRNSGSGNTIYF. CDR3 in DNA: TGTGCCAGCAGGAACTCCGGCTCTGGAAACACCATATATTTT.

V usage is TRBV7-3 and J usage is TRBJ2-7, with 7 bases that match TRBD1. The germline gives CDR1 SGHTA, CDR2 FQGTGA. The CDR3 runs to 13 residues. The junction had 1 base not matched to a gene; V was cut back by 0 bases and J by 5 bases. CDR3 amino acids: CASSLTGGNEQYF. CDR3 bases: TGTGCCAGCAGCTTAACAGGGGGCAACGAGCAGTACTTC.

The V call is TRBV29-1, the J call TRBJ2-1; D is uncertain. The CDR3 totals 14 residues. Looked up from germline, CDR1 is SQVTM and CDR2 is ANQGSEA. The ends were cut back, 2 bases at V and 0 bases at J, with 8 bases in the middle. CDR3 nucleotide sequence: TGCAGCGTTGAAAAGCCTAGCTCCTACAATGAGCAGTTCTTC. It encodes CSVEKPSSYNEQFF.

This chain joins TRBV5-1 and TRBJ2-2; 7 bases are a match to TRBD1. Trimming removed 10 bases from V and 5 bases from J; junction bases left unmatched: 8. In germline, CDR1 is SGHRS, CDR2 YFSETQ. This CDR3 spans 13 amino acids. The CDR3 bases are TGCGCCGGTAGACAGGGACCAACCGGGGAGCTGTTTTTT. As protein: CAGRQGPTGELFF.

V and J are TRBV5-8 and TRBJ2-7; 8 bases map to TRBD1. This CDR3 is 15 amino acids long. V lost 1 base and J lost 1; bases outside the gene matches: 4. Germline lookup yields CDR1 SGHTS and CDR2 YDEGEE. DNA for the CDR3: TGTGCCAGCAGCTTGACCGGGACAGGTTCCTACGAGCAGTACTTC. Its protein is CASSLTGTGSYEQYF. The variable domain in full, with the rest retrieved from reference TRBV5-8 and TRBJ2-7, is EAGVTQSPTHLIKTRGQQATLRCSPISGHTSVYWYQQALGLGLQFLLWYDEGEERNRGNFPPRFSGRQFPNYSSELNVNALELEDSALYLCASSLTGTGSYEQYFGPGTRLTVT.

The chain uses TRBV18 and TRBJ1-4, with 7 bases fitting TRBD1. This CDR3 region has 15 residues. The J segment lost 8 bases and the V segment lost 4 bases, leaving 10 bases of the junction unmatched. Germline V CDR1 and CDR2: KGHSH, LQKENI. CDR3 region: CASSLQTGTGEKLFF. The CDR3 bases are TGTGCCAGCTCACTCCAGACAGGGACGGGGGAAAAACTGTTTTTT.

The sample holds one count of this clone. The chain combines TRBV27 with TRBJ2-7; no clear D gene. V gave up 4 bases and J gave up 0 bases, with 13 bases separating them. This CDR3 region has 15 residues. Germline V gene lookup returns CDR1 MNHEY and CDR2 SMNVEV (reference sequence). This chain's CDR3 is CASSSALLGSYEQYF. Written as DNA, the CDR3 is TGTGCCAGCAGTTCCGCCCTCTTAGGCTCCTACGAGCAGTACTTC.